This section outlines one T cell receptor (beta chain) sequence together with its context. The target antigen is unknown. This entry is derived from a study of cytomegalovirus exposure and HLA in healthy donors. Whole-study findings and limits: Through in vitro validation, a few CMV-associated chains were shown to be specific for CMV antigens. Earlier results showed most TCR beta V segments being productive about 87% or about 30% of the time.

This CDR3 is built from 13 residues. With 8 bases removed from V and 7 bases from J, the gap between germline ends came to 20 bases. CDR1 and CDR2 from the germline V gene are SQVTM and ANQGSEA. The PCR used 60 Vbeta and 13 Jbeta primers. Some clones are missing from TCRdb's copy, which holds only in-frame ones; the method was immunoSEQ multiplex PCR. The sample has 200,000 to 250,000 clones; 80% to 85% are singletons. This TCR was sampled from a woman aged 40 to 50 in good health and CMV-seronegative. The rearrangement joins TRBV29-1 to TRBJ1-2; possibly TRBD1 for D (6 bases). The source material was PBMCs. The chain's CDR3 is CSHGGGPLGGYTF. The CDR3 DNA is TGCAGCCACGGGGGGGGCCCCCTGGGTGGCTACACCTTC.